A single sample gave rise to the 21 T cell receptor beta chains below, sequenced in a study of shared clonotypes between healthy human individuals. The assay was immunoSEQ multiplex PCR, and TCRdb's table has in-frame clones only and misses some. This table holds about 2.4 million clones, 90% to 95% found once. Sequenced input: naive CD4+ T cells from PBMCs. Described subset: CD45RA+ positively selected. The receptor source for this set is a man younger than 35 in good health. Some clones in this sample may be carry-over from other donors' samples.

This sequence joins TRBV7-2 and TRBJ2-7; 7 bases are shared with TRBD1. V lost 4 bases, J lost 3 bases, and 9 bases stayed unmatched. The germline V gene has CDR1 SGHTA and CDR2 FQGNSA. The CDR3 is 15 amino acids. CDR3 bases: TGTGCCAGCAGCTACTCCCCAGGGGGTAGCTACGAGCAGTACTTC. Translation: CASSYSPGGSYEQYF. Based on the CDR3 plus reference TRBV7-2 and TRBJ2-7, the full variable domain is GAGVSQSPSNKVTEKGKDVELRCDPISGHTALYWYRQSLGQGLEFLIYFQGNSAPDKSGLPSDRFSAERTGGSVSTLTIQRTQQEDSAVYLCASSYSPGGSYEQYFGPGTRLTVT.

About this clone itself: The sample contains more than one DNA sequence encoding this CDR3. The CDR3, as DNA: TGTGCCTGGAGTCCGGGGGAGAACTATGGCTACACCTTC. Amino acid sequence: CAWSPGENYGYTF. V and J are TRBV30 and TRBJ1-2, with a tentative D call TRBD1 (5 bases). V was shortened by 2 bases and J by 2 bases, with 9 bases between the two germline ends. The germline V gene has CDR1 GTSNPN and CDR2 SVGIG (reference sequence). This CDR3 region has 13 residues.

This chain joins TRBV7-6 and TRBJ2-1; D possibly corresponds to TRBD1 (5 bases). This CDR3 has 18 amino acids. Per germline, CDR1 SGHVS and CDR2 FNYEAQ. V gave up 2 bases and J gave up 6 bases, with 23 bases separating them. The chain's CDR3 is CASSLSLLGQRKGNEQFF. The CDR3 coding sequence is TGTGCCAGCAGCTTAAGTTTGCTTGGACAACGAAAGGGCAATGAGCAGTTCTTC.

The chain couples TRBV28 to TRBJ2-5, with TRBD1 as a possible D gene (6 bases). Germline CDR1 MDHEN, CDR2 SYDVKM. CDR3 length: 14 residues. Trimming removed 5 bases from V and 2 bases from J, with 12 bases in between. For the CDR3, the DNA is TGTGCCAGCAGTGTTCAACAGGGACAAGAGACCCAGTACTTC. Translated, it gives CASSVQQGQETQYF.

The chain combines TRBV28 with TRBJ1-2, with TRBD1 identical over 9 bases. With V trimmed by 7 bases and J by 6 bases, 12 bases remained unmatched. The CDR3 sequence is 15 residues long. Germline CDR1 is MDHEN and CDR2 is SYDVKM. CDR3 region: CASTIGTGTFNGYTF. The CDR3 DNA is TGTGCCAGCACAATAGGGACAGGGACTTTCAATGGCTACACCTTC.

The chain combines TRBV5-1 with TRBJ2-5; 7 positions agree with TRBD2. Trimming took 4 bases from V and 4 from J; bases not matched to a gene: 10. CDR1 and CDR2 from the germline V gene are SGHRS and YFSETQ. The CDR3 is 15 residues long. CDR3 coding DNA: TGCGCCAGCAGCCCTGGGCCCACGGGGGGAGAGACCCAGTACTTC. It specifies CASSPGPTGGETQYF.

The genes are TRBV15 and TRBJ2-7; 8 bases are shared with TRBD1. The CDR3 covers 17 residues. Unmatched junction bases numbered 13, after V lost 0 bases and J lost 6 bases. Germline CDR1 reads LNHNV; CDR2 reads YYDKDF (reference sequence). The CDR3 bases are TGTGCCACCAGCAGAGATCCCGGCAGGGGGCCCCTCGCCGAGCAGTACTTC. Its protein product is CATSRDPGRGPLAEQYF.

For this clone: The same CDR3 arises from other DNA sequences in this sample as well. V is TRBV18 and J is TRBJ2-1, with D perhaps TRBD1 or TRBD2 (5 bases each). Germline CDR1 is KGHSH and CDR2 is LQKENI. Between the trimmed V and J ends, which lost 3 bases and 5 bases, there was a span of 8 bases. The CDR3 contains 13 residues. In DNA form, the CDR3 reads TGTGCCAGCTCACCCGGGACGAACAATGAGCAGTTCTTC. Translated: CASSPGTNNEQFF.

The V and J genes are TRBV5-1 and TRBJ2-7; 10 bases match TRBD1. Germline V CDR1 and CDR2: SGHRS, YFSETQ. The CDR3 length is 17 residues. V was clipped by 4 bases and J by 6 bases; unmatched bases: 16. CDR3 sequence (DNA): TGCGCCAGCAGCCTCTCCCCCCGGGACAGGGGCAGTGGCGAGCAGTACTTC. Translating it yields CASSLSPRDRGSGEQYF. Looking up the rest from reference TRBV5-1 and TRBJ2-7 gives the full variable domain: KAGVTQTPRYLIKTRGQQVTLSCSPISGHRSVSWYQQTPGQGLQFLFEYFSETQRNKGNFPGRFSGRQFSNSRSEMNVSTLELGDSALYLCASSLSPRDRGSGEQYFGPGTRLTVT.

The chain has TRBV5-1 and TRBJ2-7, with D unclear. From germline, CDR1 is SGHRS and CDR2 YFSETQ. Trimming left V 2 bases short and J 0 bases short, with 9 bases between. The CDR3 contains 14 residues. CDR3 loop: CASSLYGPSYEQYF. The CDR3 DNA follows: TGCGCCAGCAGCTTATACGGGCCCTCCTACGAGCAGTACTTC.

V is TRBV11-3 and J is TRBJ2-1, with 10 bases fitting TRBD1. The germline CDR1 and CDR2 sequences are SGHNT and YENEEA. V was pared by 5 bases and J by 5 bases, with 6 bases of the junction left unmatched. The CDR3 has 15 residues. Written as DNA, the CDR3 is TGTGCCAGCAGCATCCGGGACAGGGGTGACAATGAGCAGTTCTTC. Translating gives CASSIRDRGDNEQFF. The full variable domain, completed using reference TRBV11-3 and TRBJ2-1, is EAGVVQSPRYKIIEKKQPVAFWCNPISGHNTLYWYLQNLGQGPELLIRYENEEAVDDSQLPKDRFSAERLKGVDSTLKIQPAELGDSAVYLCASSIRDRGDNEQFFGPGTRLTVL.

The rearrangement joins TRBV2 to TRBJ1-5; D remains unclear. This CDR3 is 13 amino acids long. Per germline, CDR1 SNHLY and CDR2 FYNNEI. Trimming took off 5 bases at V and 3 bases at J, with 8 bases between the two ends. CDR3 in DNA: TGTGCCAGCAGTTTAGACCCCAATCAGCCCCAGCATTTT. Amino acid sequence: CASSLDPNQPQHF.

V usage is TRBV10-3 and J usage is TRBJ1-2, with D tentatively TRBD1 (6 bases). The V end was cut by 6 bases, the J end by 2 bases, with 10 bases between. Germline CDR1 reads ENHRY; CDR2 reads SYGVKD. The CDR3 totals 13 residues. The CDR3 is CAIRRTANYGYTF. The CDR3 region has the DNA TGTGCCATCAGGAGGACAGCGAACTATGGCTACACCTTC.

The CDR3 DNA follows: TGTGCCAGCAGTAGAGACAGGGGCGGTGGCAACACCATATATTTT. Translated, it gives CASSRDRGGGNTIYF. This chain joins TRBV27 and TRBJ1-3; 8 bases line up with TRBD1. The germline V gene has CDR1 MNHEY and CDR2 SMNVEV (reference sequence). The CDR3 sequence is 15 residues long. Germline trimming cut 5 bases from V and 7 bases from J; bases unmatched to any gene: 10.

This chain uses TRBV5-5 with TRBJ2-7, with 9 bases matching TRBD1. Germline loops: CDR1 SGHKS, CDR2 YYEKEE (reference sequence). The CDR3 has 15 residues. V lost 3 bases to trimming and J lost 4 bases; unmatched junction nucleotides: 8. The CDR3 coding sequence is TGTGCCAGCAGCTCACCGCCGGGACAGGGTTACGAGCAGTACTTC. Translation gives CASSSPPGQGYEQYF. Full variable domain (missing parts from reference TRBV5-5 and TRBJ2-7): DAGVTQSPTHLIKTRGQQVTLRCSPISGHKSVSWYQQVLGQGPQFIFQYYEKEERGRGNFPDRFSARQFPNYSSELNVNALLLGDSALYLCASSSPPGQGYEQYFGPGTRLTVT.

V and J are TRBV10-2 and TRBJ2-7; 7 positions agree with TRBD2. V dropped 10 bases and J dropped 5; count of bases not matched to a gene: 11. Per germline, CDR1 WSHSY and CDR2 SAAADI. This CDR3 has 13 residues. CDR3 loop: CATWTLRENEQYF. Written as DNA, the CDR3 is TGCGCCACCTGGACTTTGCGGGAGAACGAGCAGTACTTC.

The chain couples TRBV2 to TRBJ2-3; D call uncertain. Germline V gene lookup returns CDR1 SNHLY and CDR2 FYNNEI. This CDR3 is 15 amino acids long. V was trimmed by 1 base and J by 0 bases, leaving 8 bases between them. CDR3 sequence (DNA): TGTGCCAGCAGTGAAGGGACGGCGAGCACAGATACGCAGTATTTT. This encodes CASSEGTASTDTQYF.

The CDR3, as DNA: TGTGCCAGTTCCGACACCATGAACACTGAAGCTTTCTTT. Encoded protein: CASSDTMNTEAFF. The V call is TRBV19, the J call TRBJ1-1; D not resolved. The ends were cut back, 8 bases at V and 0 bases at J, with 10 bases in the middle. CDR1 and CDR2 (germline): LNHDA, SQIVND (reference sequence). This CDR3 is 13 amino acids long. Full variable domain (remainder filled in from reference TRBV19 and TRBJ1-1): DGGITQSPKYLFRKEGQNVTLSCEQNLNHDAMYWYRQDPGQGLRLIYYSQIVNDFQKGDIAEGYSVSREKKESFPLTVTSAQKNPTAFYLCASSDTMNTEAFFGQGTRLTVV.

The CDR3 DNA reads TGTGCCAGCAGGAAAAGTTTCACAGATACGCAGTATTTT. Translated: CASRKSFTDTQYF. V is TRBV2 and J is TRBJ2-3, with no clear D. Germline V gives CDR1 SNHLY, CDR2 FYNNEI. The V end was cut by 6 bases, the J end by 2 bases, with 9 bases between. This CDR3 region has 13 residues. The variable domain in full, completed from reference TRBV2 and TRBJ2-3, reads EPEVTQTPSHQVTQMGQEVILRCVPISNHLYFYWYRQILGQKVEFLVSFYNNEISEKSEIFDDQFSVERPDGSNFTLKIRSTKLEDSAMYFCASRKSFTDTQYFGPGTRLTVL.

This clone was detected only once. V usage is TRBV2 and J usage is TRBJ2-5, with D possibly being TRBD2 (5 bases). V shed 3 bases and J shed 5 bases, with 10 bases lying between them. This CDR3 is built from 13 residues. Per germline, CDR1 SNHLY and CDR2 FYNNEI. In DNA form, the CDR3 reads TGTGCCAGCAGTGATGCCTCGGGGGAGACCCAGTACTTC. Translated: CASSDASGETQYF.

The rearrangement joins TRBV5-3 to TRBJ1-2, with 9 bases aligning to TRBD1. TRBV5-3 is classed as an ORF, of uncertain function. This CDR3 is built from 18 residues. V was pared by 3 bases and J by 3 bases, with 15 bases of the junction left unmatched. The CDR3: CARSSEETGQGRHYGYTF. DNA of the CDR3: TGTGCCAGAAGCTCGGAGGAGACCGGACAGGGGCGGCACTATGGCTACACCTTC.